This is a list of T cell receptor beta chains from one sample in a study of cytomegalovirus exposure and HLA in healthy donors. TCRdb's table, derived via immunoSEQ multiplex PCR, lists solely in-frame clones and lacks some. The table lists around 130,000 clones, roughly 90% of them singletons. Sequenced input: PBMCs. These receptors were obtained from a man under 40 in good health and CMV-seronegative. Each CDR3 is given with its conserved first and last residue. D genes are given only for firm matches. Clone size appears in some rows only: once, few, many, or a class for an expanded clone.

TRBV6-5	TRBJ2-2	.	TRBD1	CASSRGTGDTGELFF	TGTGCCAGCAGTCGCGGGACAGGGGACACCGGGGAGCTGTTTTTT
TRBV5-1	TRBJ1-6	.	.	CASSPWGGRYNSPLHF	TGCGCCAGCAGCCCTTGGGGCGGAAGGTATAATTCACCCCTCCACTTT
TRBV7-9	TRBJ2-7	.	TRBD1	CASNKADRGPGEQYF	TGTGCCAGCAACAAAGCCGACAGGGGGCCTGGCGAGCAGTACTTC
TRBV5-4	TRBJ1-4	.	TRBD1	CASSHDPGTGAEKLFF	TGTGCCAGCAGCCACGATCCCGGGACAGGGGCGGAAAAACTGTTTTTT
TRBV9	TRBJ2-1	.	TRBD2	CASSVASSGLHNEQFF	TGTGCCAGCAGCGTAGCCTCTAGCGGGCTTCACAATGAGCAGTTCTTC
TRBV5-4	TRBJ1-6	.	.	CASSFERQNSPLHF	TGTGCCAGCAGCTTTGAGAGGCAGAATTCACCCCTCCACTTT
TRBV5-5	TRBJ1-5	.	TRBD1	CASSRGGQNQPQHF	TGTGCCAGCAGCCGGGGGGGACAGAATCAGCCCCAGCATTTT
TRBV4-1	TRBJ2-5	few	.	CASSQSEGYQETQYF	TGCGCCAGCAGCCAAAGCGAGGGCTACCAAGAGACCCAGTACTTC
TRBV10-3	TRBJ1-1	.	TRBD1	CAISESQGRGTEAFF	TGTGCCATCAGTGAGTCACAGGGGAGAGGCACTGAAGCTTTCTTT
TRBV2	TRBJ1-2	few	.	CASSERGLFNYGYTF	TGTGCCAGCAGTGAAAGGGGGTTGTTTAACTATGGCTACACCTTC
TRBV4-3	TRBJ1-1	.	TRBD1	CASSQDRESWGTEAFF	TGCGCCAGCAGCCAGGACAGGGAAAGCTGGGGAACTGAAGCTTTCTTT